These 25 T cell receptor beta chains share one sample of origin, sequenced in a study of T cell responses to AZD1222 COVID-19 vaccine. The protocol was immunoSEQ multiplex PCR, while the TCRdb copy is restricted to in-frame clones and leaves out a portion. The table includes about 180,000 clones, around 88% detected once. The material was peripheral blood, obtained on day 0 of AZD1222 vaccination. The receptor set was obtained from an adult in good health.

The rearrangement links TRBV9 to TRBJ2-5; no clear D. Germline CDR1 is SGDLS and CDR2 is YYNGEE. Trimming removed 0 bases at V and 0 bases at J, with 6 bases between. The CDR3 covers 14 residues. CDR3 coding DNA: TGTGCCAGCAGCGTAGAGGGAAACCAAGAGACCCAGTACTTC. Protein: CASSVEGNQETQYF.

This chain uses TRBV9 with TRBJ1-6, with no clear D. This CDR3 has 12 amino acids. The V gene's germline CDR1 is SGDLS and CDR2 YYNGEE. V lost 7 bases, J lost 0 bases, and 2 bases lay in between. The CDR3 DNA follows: TGTGCCAGCGGCTCCTATAATTCACCCCTCCACTTT. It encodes CASGSYNSPLHF. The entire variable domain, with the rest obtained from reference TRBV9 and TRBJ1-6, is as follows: DSGVTQTPKHLITATGQRVTLRCSPRSGDLSVYWYQQSLDQGLQFLIQYYNGEERAKGNILERFSAQQFPDLHSELNLSSLELGDSALYFCASGSYNSPLHFGNGTRLTVT.

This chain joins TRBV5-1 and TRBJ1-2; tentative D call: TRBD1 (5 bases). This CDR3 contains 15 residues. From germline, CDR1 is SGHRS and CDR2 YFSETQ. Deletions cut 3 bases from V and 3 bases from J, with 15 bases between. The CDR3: CASSSRGDGYYGYTF. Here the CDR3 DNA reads TGCGCCAGCAGCTCGAGGGGCGACGGATACTATGGCTACACCTTC.

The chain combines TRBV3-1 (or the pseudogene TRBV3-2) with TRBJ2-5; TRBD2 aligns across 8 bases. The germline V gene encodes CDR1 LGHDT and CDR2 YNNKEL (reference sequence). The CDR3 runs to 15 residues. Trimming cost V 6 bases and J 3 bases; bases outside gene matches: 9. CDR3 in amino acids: CASRGEAGGKETQYF. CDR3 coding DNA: TGTGCCAGCAGAGGAGAGGCGGGGGGAAAAGAGACCCAGTACTTC.

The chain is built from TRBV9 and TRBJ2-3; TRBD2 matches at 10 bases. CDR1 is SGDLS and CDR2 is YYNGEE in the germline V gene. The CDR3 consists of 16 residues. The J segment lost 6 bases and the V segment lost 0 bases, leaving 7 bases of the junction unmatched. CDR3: CASSVEASGGRDTQYF. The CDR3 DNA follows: TGTGCCAGCAGCGTAGAGGCTAGCGGGGGAAGGGATACGCAGTATTTT.

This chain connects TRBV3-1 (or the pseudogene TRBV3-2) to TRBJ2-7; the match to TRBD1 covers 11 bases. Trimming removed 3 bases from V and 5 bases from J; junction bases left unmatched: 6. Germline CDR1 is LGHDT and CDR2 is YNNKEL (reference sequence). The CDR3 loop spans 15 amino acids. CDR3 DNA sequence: TGTGCCAGCAGCCATAGCGGACAGGGGGCCAACGAGCAGTACTTC. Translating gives CASSHSGQGANEQYF.

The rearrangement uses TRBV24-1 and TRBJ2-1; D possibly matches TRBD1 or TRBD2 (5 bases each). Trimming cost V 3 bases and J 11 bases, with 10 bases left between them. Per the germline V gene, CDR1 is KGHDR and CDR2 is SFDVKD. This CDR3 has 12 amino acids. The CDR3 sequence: CATSDALGQQFF. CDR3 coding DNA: TGTGCCACCAGTGATGCGTTGGGACAGCAGTTCTTC.

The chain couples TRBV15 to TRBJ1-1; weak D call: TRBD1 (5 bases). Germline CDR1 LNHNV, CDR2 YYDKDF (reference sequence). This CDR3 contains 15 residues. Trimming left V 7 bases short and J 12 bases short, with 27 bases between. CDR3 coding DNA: TGTGCCACCACTTCCCCCGGGACTTTGCCCTTGAGGACTTTCTTT. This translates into CATTSPGTLPLRTFF.

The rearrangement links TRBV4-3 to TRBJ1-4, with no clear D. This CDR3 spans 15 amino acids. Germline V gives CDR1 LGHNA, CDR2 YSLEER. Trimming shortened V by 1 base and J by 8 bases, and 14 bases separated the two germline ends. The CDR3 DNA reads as TGCGCCAGCAGCCAAGGTGACGGTCTCGTAGAAAAACTGTTTTTT. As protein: CASSQGDGLVEKLFF.

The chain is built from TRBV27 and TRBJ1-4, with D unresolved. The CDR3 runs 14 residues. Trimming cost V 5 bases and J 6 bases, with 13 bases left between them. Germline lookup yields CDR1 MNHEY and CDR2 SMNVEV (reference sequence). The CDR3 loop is CASSGLKGDEKLFF. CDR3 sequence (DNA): TGTGCCAGCAGTGGGCTAAAGGGAGATGAAAAACTGTTTTTT.

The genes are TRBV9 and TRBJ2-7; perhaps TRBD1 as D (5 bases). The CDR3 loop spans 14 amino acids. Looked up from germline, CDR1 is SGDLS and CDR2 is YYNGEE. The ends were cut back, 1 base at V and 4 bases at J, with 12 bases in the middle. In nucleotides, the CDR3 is TGTGCCAGCAGCGTAACTACTACAGGTTACGAGCAGTACTTC. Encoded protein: CASSVTTTGYEQYF.

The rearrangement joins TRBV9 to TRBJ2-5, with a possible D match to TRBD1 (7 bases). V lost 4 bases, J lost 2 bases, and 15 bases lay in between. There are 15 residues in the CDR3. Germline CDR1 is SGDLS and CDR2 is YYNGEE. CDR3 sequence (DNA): TGTGCCAGCAGCCTAACACAGGGGAGGCAAGAGACCCAGTACTTC. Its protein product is CASSLTQGRQETQYF.

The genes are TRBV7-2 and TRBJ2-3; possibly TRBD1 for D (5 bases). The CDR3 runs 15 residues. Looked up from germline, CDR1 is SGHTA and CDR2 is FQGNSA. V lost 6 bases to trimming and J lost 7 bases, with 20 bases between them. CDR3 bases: TGTGCCAGCAGTCCTTCAGGGTCCTTTATCCATACGCAGTATTTT. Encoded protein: CASSPSGSFIHTQYF.

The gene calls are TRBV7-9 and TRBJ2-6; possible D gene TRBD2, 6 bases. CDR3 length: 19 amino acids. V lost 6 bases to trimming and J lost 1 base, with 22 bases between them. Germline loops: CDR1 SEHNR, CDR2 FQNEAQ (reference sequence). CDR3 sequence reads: CASSLKAGPGRSGANVLTF. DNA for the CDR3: TGTGCCAGCAGTCTTAAGGCCGGGCCAGGGAGGTCTGGGGCCAACGTCCTGACTTTC.

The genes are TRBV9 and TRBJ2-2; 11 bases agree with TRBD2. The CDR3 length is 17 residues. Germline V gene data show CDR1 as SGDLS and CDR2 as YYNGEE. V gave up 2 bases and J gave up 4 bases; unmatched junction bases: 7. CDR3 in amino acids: CASSVLAGGLGTGELFF. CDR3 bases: TGTGCCAGCAGCGTCTTAGCGGGGGGGCTCGGCACCGGGGAGCTGTTTTTT.

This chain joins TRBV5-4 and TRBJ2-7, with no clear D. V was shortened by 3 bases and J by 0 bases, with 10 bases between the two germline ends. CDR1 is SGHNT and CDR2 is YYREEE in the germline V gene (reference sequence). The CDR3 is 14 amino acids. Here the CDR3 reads CASSSELSSYEQYF. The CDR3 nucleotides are TGTGCCAGCAGCTCGGAACTGAGCTCCTACGAGCAGTACTTC.

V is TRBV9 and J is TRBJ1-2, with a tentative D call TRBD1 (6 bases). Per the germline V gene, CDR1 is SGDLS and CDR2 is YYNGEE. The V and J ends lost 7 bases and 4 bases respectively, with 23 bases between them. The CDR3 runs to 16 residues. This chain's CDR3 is CASSQEGRGPVYGYTF. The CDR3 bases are TGTGCCAGCTCCCAAGAAGGCCGGGGGCCTGTCTATGGCTACACCTTC.

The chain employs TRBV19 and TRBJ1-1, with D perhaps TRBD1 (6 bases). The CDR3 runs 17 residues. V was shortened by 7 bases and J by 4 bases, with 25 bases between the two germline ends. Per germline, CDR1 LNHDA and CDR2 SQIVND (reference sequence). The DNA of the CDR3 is TGTGCCAGTACCGACCCGCCGGGGCAGGGGTCGGCCACTGAAGCTTTCTTT. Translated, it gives CASTDPPGQGSATEAFF.

The CDR3 DNA follows: TGTGCCAGCAGTTTTTGGGGTGTACAGGGTAGCAATCAGCCCCAGCATTTT. Protein product: CASSFWGVQGSNQPQHF. The J gene is TRBJ1-5, the V gene TRBV27; maybe TRBD1 (6 bases). There are 17 residues in the CDR3. Germline CDR1 reads MNHEY; CDR2 reads SMNVEV (reference sequence). The V gene lost 3 bases and the J gene lost 0 bases, with 15 bases spanning the gap.

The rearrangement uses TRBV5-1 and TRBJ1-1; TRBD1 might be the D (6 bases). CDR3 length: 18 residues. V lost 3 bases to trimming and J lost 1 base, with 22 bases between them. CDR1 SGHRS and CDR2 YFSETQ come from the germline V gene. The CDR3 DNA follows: TGCGCCAGCAGCTCGACTAGAACCGGACAGCCCAGGAACACTGAAGCTTTCTTT. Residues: CASSSTRTGQPRNTEAFF.

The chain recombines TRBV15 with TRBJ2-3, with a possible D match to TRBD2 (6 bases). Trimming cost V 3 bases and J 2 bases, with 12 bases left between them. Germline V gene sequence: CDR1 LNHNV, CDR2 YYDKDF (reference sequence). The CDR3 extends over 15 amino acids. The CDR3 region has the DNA TGTGCCACCAGCAGCCGGCGGGACCTCACAGATACGCAGTATTTT. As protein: CATSSRRDLTDTQYF.

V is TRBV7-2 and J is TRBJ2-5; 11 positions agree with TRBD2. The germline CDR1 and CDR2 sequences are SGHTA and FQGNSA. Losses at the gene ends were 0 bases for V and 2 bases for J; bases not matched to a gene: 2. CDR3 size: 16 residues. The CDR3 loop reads CASSLAVAGGQETQYF. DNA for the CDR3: TGTGCCAGCAGCTTAGCGGTAGCGGGGGGGCAAGAGACCCAGTACTTC.

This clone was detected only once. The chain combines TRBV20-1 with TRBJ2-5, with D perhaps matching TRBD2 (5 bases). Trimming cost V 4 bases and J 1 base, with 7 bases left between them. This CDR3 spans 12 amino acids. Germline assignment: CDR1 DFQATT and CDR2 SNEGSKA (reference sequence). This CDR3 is CSAIEGQETQYF. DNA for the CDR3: TGCAGTGCTATTGAGGGCCAAGAGACCCAGTACTTC.

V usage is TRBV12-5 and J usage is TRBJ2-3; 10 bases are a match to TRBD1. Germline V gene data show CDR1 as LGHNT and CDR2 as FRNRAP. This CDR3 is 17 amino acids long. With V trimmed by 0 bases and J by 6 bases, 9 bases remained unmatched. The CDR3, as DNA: TGTGCTAGTGGTTTGGTAGTTTCAGGGACAGGGGTTGATACGCAGTATTTT. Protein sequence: CASGLVVSGTGVDTQYF.

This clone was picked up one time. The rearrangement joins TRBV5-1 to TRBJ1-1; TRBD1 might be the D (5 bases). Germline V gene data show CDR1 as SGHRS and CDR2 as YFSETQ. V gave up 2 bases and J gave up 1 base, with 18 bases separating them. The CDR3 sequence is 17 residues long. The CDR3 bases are TGCGCCAGCAGCTTAGCGGGGAGCGGGGCGGCGAACACTGAAGCTTTCTTT. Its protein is CASSLAGSGAANTEAFF.